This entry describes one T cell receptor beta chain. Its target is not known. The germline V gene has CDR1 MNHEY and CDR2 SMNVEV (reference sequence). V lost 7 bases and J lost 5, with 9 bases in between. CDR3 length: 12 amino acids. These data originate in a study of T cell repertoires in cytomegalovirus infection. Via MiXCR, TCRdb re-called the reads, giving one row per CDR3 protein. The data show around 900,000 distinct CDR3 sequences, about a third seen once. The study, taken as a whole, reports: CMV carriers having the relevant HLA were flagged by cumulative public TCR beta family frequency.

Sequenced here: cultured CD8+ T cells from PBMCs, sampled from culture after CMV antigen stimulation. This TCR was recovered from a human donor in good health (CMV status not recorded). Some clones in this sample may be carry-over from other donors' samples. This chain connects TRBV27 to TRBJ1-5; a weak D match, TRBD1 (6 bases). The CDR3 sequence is CASKQGYQPQHF. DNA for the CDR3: TGTGCCAGCAAACAGGGCTATCAGCCCCAGCATTTT.